The entry below describes one TCR beta chain. This sample was taken from a study of blood T cell repertoires in COVID-19. Background on the study: The United States, Italy and Spain were the sources of the acute and convalescent COVID-19 samples. From T cells, B-cell-depleted T cells, or PBMCs came the material, which was cDNA or gDNA.

V was shortened by 4 bases and J by 2 bases, with 14 bases between the two germline ends. This CDR3 region has 15 residues. Germline lookup yields CDR1 MDHEN and CDR2 SYDVKM. As originally analysed: For nucleated cells, counts were estimated from reference gene primer amplification. Measured with immunoSEQ multiplex PCR; TCRdb has only the in-frame clones, and not every one. V, J and clone size derive from that table, while D and trimming were established from the DNA sequence. The sample records 250,000 or so clones, about 87% being singletons. Enrollees, about 18 to 100 years old, lived in roughly 24 US areas.

The clonotype comes from a woman younger than 45 with acute COVID-19. Sequencing was carried out using PBMCs or T cells enriched from blood (not recorded which). The V call is TRBV28, the J call TRBJ1-1; D gene ambiguous. CDR3 DNA: TGTGCCAGCAGTTCCGAGCACGCGCCAAACACTGAAGCTTTCTTT. Protein: CASSSEHAPNTEAFF.